This T cell receptor beta chain was profiled in a study of lymphopenia after photon versus proton radiotherapy. The CDR3 is made up of 12 amino acids. Trimming at V came to 4 bases and at J to 3 bases, leaving 0 bases not matched to a gene. CDR1 is SGHNT, CDR2 YYREEE, per germline (reference sequence). Note on this clone: The antigen remains unidentified.

Using immunoSEQ multiplex PCR, the repertoire was profiled, and TCRdb retains in-frame clones only, with some absent. The sample gives about 6,900 clones, 81% of which show up once; less than 55% is in the top ten. Broader study findings: Post-nadir diversity loss with photons came from oligoclonal expansion, particularly CD8+ Temra cells.

The sequencing here drew on peripheral blood, taken from a patient treated with photon-based radiotherapy. This sequence was found in a man aged 25-45 years with gastric cancer. The rearrangement links TRBV5-4 to TRBJ1-1, with TRBD1 matching over 7 bases. The CDR3 region has the DNA TGTGCCAGCAGCGACAGGGACACTGAAGCTTTCTTT. Translating it yields CASSDRDTEAFF.